This is a list of T cell receptor beta chains from one sample in a study of neoadjuvant anti-PD-1 for oral cavity cancer. Clones were read by immunoSEQ multiplex PCR, and TCRdb kept only the in-frame ones, dropping some. The table records 35,000 to 40,000 clones, 35% to 45% of them present only once. The specimen comprised tumor tissue, sampled after nivolumab (anti-PD-1) treatment. Source of these receptors: a person between 35 and 79 years old with oral cavity squamous cell carcinoma. Each CDR3 is given with its conserved first and last residue. The D gene is left open where the match is weak. The listing skips clone size in some rows; elsewhere it reads once, few, many or a size class.

j_call,clone_size,d_call,v_call,cdr3_aa,cdr3_nt
TRBJ1-4,-,-,TRBV7-6,CASSQGPYEKLFF,TGTGCCAGCAGCCAGGGTCCTTACGAAAAACTGTTTTTT
TRBJ2-7,-,-,TRBV4-2,CASSQAGQSYEQYF,TGTGCCAGCAGCCAAGCGGGACAATCCTACGAGCAGTACTTC
TRBJ1-5,-,-,TRBV5-1,CASSMDGASNQPQHF,TGCGCCAGCAGCATGGACGGGGCCAGCAATCAGCCCCAGCATTTT
TRBJ1-5,-,TRBD1,TRBV5-1,CASSAGRQGLHNQPQHF,TGCGCCAGCAGCGCCGGACGACAGGGTCTACACAATCAGCCCCAGCATTTT
TRBJ1-2,few,-,TRBV30,CAWSRSGLDGYTF,TGTGCCTGGAGTCGGTCAGGGCTCGATGGCTACACCTTC
TRBJ2-1,-,TRBD2,TRBV5-1,CASSFASGYNEQFF,TGCGCCAGCAGCTTTGCTAGCGGGTACAATGAGCAGTTCTTC
TRBJ2-1,-,-,TRBV11-3,CASSLGTRGREGNEQFF,TGTGCCAGCAGCTTAGGAACTCGGGGGCGCGAGGGGAATGAGCAGTTCTTC
TRBJ2-2,-,-,TRBV9,CASSVIGGDTGELFF,TGTGCCAGCAGCGTAATTGGAGGGGACACCGGGGAGCTGTTTTTT
TRBJ1-5,few,TRBD1,TRBV19,CASKGQGDQPQHF,TGTGCCAGTAAGGGACAGGGGGACCAGCCCCAGCATTTT
TRBJ2-7,-,TRBD1,TRBV5-6,CASSVTGTGRSGEQYF,TGTGCCAGCAGCGTTACCGGGACAGGGAGGTCGGGGGAGCAGTACTTC
TRBJ2-3,few,-,TRBV9,CASSGDRDTDTQYF,TGTGCCAGCAGCGGTGACAGAGACACAGATACGCAGTATTTT
TRBJ1-2,-,-,TRBV29-1,CSVHRGPGGYTF,TGCAGCGTCCACCGGGGCCCTGGGGGCTACACCTTC
TRBJ1-6,-,-,TRBV9,CASSASPRLALHF,TGTGCCAGCAGCGCTTCCCCCCGGTTAGCCCTCCACTTT
TRBJ2-1,-,TRBD2,TRBV11-3,CASSLGLAYEQFF,TGTGCCAGCAGCTTAGGACTAGCCTATGAGCAGTTCTTC
TRBJ1-2,-,TRBD1,TRBV7-9,CASSLAGQGDGYTF,TGTGCCAGCAGCTTAGCTGGACAGGGGGATGGCTACACCTTC
TRBJ2-1,-,TRBD2,TRBV7-8,CASSTRTSWNEQFF,TGTGCCAGCAGCACCCGGACTAGTTGGAATGAGCAGTTCTTC
TRBJ1-1,-,-,TRBV27,CASSLKLQMNTEAFF,TGTGCCAGCAGTTTAAAGCTCCAAATGAACACTGAAGCTTTCTTT
TRBJ1-2,many,-,TRBV30,CAWRRGGAYYGYTF,TGTGCCTGGAGGCGGGGAGGGGCGTACTATGGCTACACCTTC
TRBJ2-7,-,-,TRBV2,CASSLSGYSYEQYF,TGTGCCAGCAGCCTCAGCGGATACTCCTACGAGCAGTACTTC
TRBJ2-6,-,TRBD1,TRBV5-4,CAIKTGAGANVLTF,TGTGCCATTAAAACAGGGGCTGGGGCCAACGTCCTGACTTTC
TRBJ2-1,few,-,TRBV5-5,CASSPGPANEQFF,TGTGCCAGCAGCCCCGGGCCGGCCAATGAGCAGTTCTTC
TRBJ2-3,few,-,TRBV7-9,CATRILTDTQYF,TGTGCCACTCGGATACTCACAGATACGCAGTATTTT
TRBJ2-7,-,-,TRBV5-1,CASSFQGMDRNEQYF,TGCGCCAGCAGCTTTCAGGGAATGGATAGGAACGAGCAGTACTTC
TRBJ1-3,few,-,TRBV5-1,CASSLYEGRFGNTIYF,TGCGCCAGCAGTTTGTACGAGGGCCGCTTTGGAAACACCATATATTTT
TRBJ2-2,many,-,TRBV9,CASSPRNTGELFF,TGTGCCAGCAGCCCGAGAAACACCGGGGAGCTGTTTTTT
TRBJ2-3,few,-,TRBV5-4,CASSRGLRGGGTTDTQYF,TGTGCCAGCAGCCGCGGACTACGAGGGGGAGGGACGACAGATACGCAGTATTTT
TRBJ1-6,-,TRBD1,TRBV9,CASSTTGTGTSPLHF,TGTGCCAGCAGCACAACCGGGACAGGGACCTCACCCCTCCACTTT
TRBJ2-1,many,-,TRBV6-6,CASSGVGSEQFF,TGTGCCAGCAGCGGGGTCGGGAGTGAGCAGTTCTTC
TRBJ2-3,few,TRBD2,TRBV29-1,CSVLSSGSPDTQYF,TGCAGCGTTTTGAGTAGCGGGTCCCCAGATACGCAGTATTTT
TRBJ1-2,-,-,TRBV30,CAWSVPQRSKINYGYTF,TGTGCCTGGAGTGTCCCCCAGCGGAGCAAGATTAACTATGGCTACACCTTC
TRBJ2-7,-,TRBD2,TRBV7-9,CASRPGLAGSYEQYF,TGTGCCAGCAGACCTGGACTAGCGGGTTCCTACGAGCAGTACTTC
TRBJ1-2,-,-,TRBV4-1,CASSQAALSGYTF,TGCGCCAGCAGCCAAGCGGCCCTGAGCGGCTACACCTTC
TRBJ1-5,-,-,TRBV14,CASSQVYSPGRLNQPQHF,TGTGCCAGCAGCCAAGTTTATTCACCCGGACGCCTCAATCAGCCCCAGCATTTT
TRBJ1-4,few,-,TRBV7-9,CASSQRQAAGGEKLFF,TGTGCCAGCAGTCAAAGACAGGCGGCCGGGGGTGAAAAACTGTTTTTT
TRBJ2-4,-,-,TRBV30,CAWNSGTENIQYF,TGTGCCTGGAATAGTGGGACGGAAAACATTCAGTACTTC
TRBJ2-5,-,TRBD2,TRBV5-1,CASSLGLAGGETQYF,TGCGCCAGCAGCTTAGGACTAGCGGGGGGAGAGACCCAGTACTTC
TRBJ2-7,many,-,TRBV12-5,CASGLQPEQYF,TGTGCTAGTGGTCTACAACCTGAGCAGTACTTC
TRBJ1-3,-,-,TRBV6-6,CASSGLRGENTIYF,TGTGCCAGCAGTGGACTGAGGGGGGAAAACACCATATATTTT
TRBJ1-5,-,-,TRBV4-1,CASSPSGSVSNQPQHF,TGCGCCAGCAGCCCATCGGGGTCGGTTAGCAATCAGCCCCAGCATTTT
TRBJ2-2,few,-,TRBV15,CATGGGRANTGELFF,TGTGCCACAGGGGGAGGCAGGGCCAACACCGGGGAGCTGTTTTTT
TRBJ1-2,few,TRBD1,TRBV6-1,CASSELGQFYGYTF,TGTGCCAGCAGTGAATTGGGACAGTTCTATGGCTACACCTTC
TRBJ1-1,few,-,TRBV4-1,CASSLERTDEAFF,TGCGCCAGCAGCCTCGAGCGAACGGATGAAGCTTTCTTT
TRBJ2-7,-,-,TRBV9,CASSKGWDYEQYF,TGTGCCAGCAGCAAGGGGTGGGACTACGAGCAGTACTTC
TRBJ1-2,-,-,TRBV7-8,CASSLWTENYGYTF,TGTGCCAGCAGCTTATGGACGGAGAACTATGGCTACACCTTC
TRBJ2-1,once,-,TRBV11-3,CASSLFGAGEQFF,TGTGCCAGCAGCTTATTCGGTGCGGGGGAGCAGTTCTTC
TRBJ1-1,-,-,TRBV7-9,CASSPKVNRKNTEAFF,TGTGCCAGCAGCCCAAAGGTCAACCGAAAGAACACTGAAGCTTTCTTT
TRBJ2-7,-,-,TRBV5-1,CASSLDSGPYEQYF,TGCGCCAGCAGCTTGGACAGTGGACCCTACGAGCAGTACTTC
TRBJ2-5,-,-,TRBV5-1,CASSLGTGREETQYF,TGCGCCAGCAGCTTGGGTACAGGCCGGGAAGAGACCCAGTACTTC